The 12 T cell receptor beta chains below all came from one sample that was sequenced in a study of human T cells and chemical hapten exposure. TCRdb re-derived calls from the RACE reads in MiXCR, one entry per CDR3 protein. The table shows 84,000 or so distinct CDR3 sequences, with about a tenth occurring only once. As to time point: patch test 2, 6 weeks after DPC sensitization. As to treatment: therapeutic diphenylcyclopropenone sensitization with weekly scalp DPC. The sample was whole blood, taken in connection with sensitization to the hapten diphenylcyclopropenone (DPC). Receptors were obtained from a woman aged 30 to 39 with alopecia areata. Some clones in this sample may be carry-over from other donors' samples.

This clonotype came up many times. The chain is built from TRBV7-9 and TRBJ1-1; 8 bases align to TRBD1. The germline V gene encodes CDR1 SEHNR and CDR2 FQNEAQ (reference sequence). This CDR3 comprises 15 residues. Germline trimming cut 7 bases from V and 6 bases from J; bases unmatched to any gene: 13. CDR3: CASTGGDRLLAEAFF. The CDR3 DNA reads as TGTGCCAGCACAGGTGGGGACAGGTTGTTGGCTGAAGCTTTCTTT.

This clonotype was counted at least ten times. This chain links TRBV29-1 with TRBJ2-7; TRBD2 might be the D (6 bases). V lost 2 bases to trimming and J lost 1 base, with 18 bases between them. Germline CDR1 and CDR2: SQVTM and ANQGSEA. The CDR3 totals 16 residues. The CDR3 sequence: CSVEHSGSPESYEQYF. The CDR3, as DNA: TGCAGCGTTGAACACTCCGGGAGCCCGGAGTCCTACGAGCAGTACTTC.

Notes on this clonotype: A read error is possible here, since a much larger clone lies one base away. The V and J genes are TRBV7-9 and TRBJ1-6; 11 positions agree with TRBD1. Germline V gene lookup returns CDR1 SEHNR and CDR2 FQNEAQ (reference sequence). CDR3 length: 15 residues. CDR3 loop: CAGSQGTGGNSPLHF. CDR3 bases: TGTGCCGGCAGCCAAGGGACAGGGGGAAATTCACCCCTCCACTTT.

This clonotype was seen a handful of times. The chain employs TRBV7-2 and TRBJ2-6; no clear D gene. V was pared by 5 bases and J by 0 bases, with 8 bases between. CDR1 SGHTA and CDR2 FQGNSA come from the germline V gene. The CDR3 has 15 amino acids. CDR3 amino acids: CASSTVASGANVLTF. CDR3 DNA sequence: TGTGCCAGCAGCACGGTAGCCTCTGGGGCCAACGTCCTGACTTTC.

This clonotype was found a few times. The rearrangement uses TRBV28 and TRBJ1-5; no definite D call. This CDR3 is 15 amino acids long. Germline values: CDR1 MDHEN, CDR2 SYDVKM. V lost 7 bases and J 6 bases, leaving 19 bases between the germline ends. The CDR3 DNA follows: TGTGCCAGCAACCCCCCCGGACGCCTGATTCAGCCCCAGCATTTT. Translated, it gives CASNPPGRLIQPQHF.

This chain uses TRBV29-1 with TRBJ1-2, with a weak D call TRBD1 (6 bases). Between the trimmed V and J ends, which lost 6 bases and 3 bases, there was a span of 17 bases. The CDR3 has 14 amino acids. Germline loops: CDR1 SQVTM, CDR2 ANQGSEA. The DNA of the CDR3 is TGCAGCGTCCTACCTACGGACAGATACTATGGCTACACCTTC. This sequence encodes CSVLPTDRYYGYTF.

This clonotype was counted only a few times. The genes are TRBV9 and TRBJ2-7; TRBD2 might be the D (5 bases). V was clipped by 0 bases and J by 6 bases, with 13 bases between them. Germline V gene lookup returns CDR1 SGDLS and CDR2 YYNGEE. The CDR3 sequence is 14 residues long. The CDR3 reads CASSVGSGIGEQYF. As DNA, the CDR3 is TGTGCCAGCAGCGTAGGATCGGGGATCGGCGAGCAGTACTTC.

This clonotype was found many times. The V call is TRBV5-1, the J call TRBJ2-6; D uncertain. From germline, CDR1 is SGHRS and CDR2 YFSETQ. The CDR3 spans 19 residues. The V end lost 4 bases, the J end lost 1 base, and 21 bases lay between the germline ends. CDR3 residues: CASSKDGPSASSGANVLTF. Written as DNA, the CDR3 is TGCGCCAGCAGCAAGGACGGTCCATCGGCCTCATCTGGGGCCAACGTCCTGACTTTC.

This clonotype was counted only a few times. The J gene is TRBJ2-3, the V gene TRBV7-9; no definite D call. This CDR3 region has 15 residues. The germline V and J ends were trimmed by 3 bases and 4 bases, with 14 bases remaining between them. Germline-derived CDR1 and CDR2 are SEHNR and FQNEAQ (reference sequence). CDR3 bases: TGTGCCAGCAGCTTGAGGCCTACGGGTTCAGATACGCAGTATTTT. Translated: CASSLRPTGSDTQYF.

CDR3 sequence reads: CASSFETQYF. The CDR3 bases are TGTGCCAGCAGTTTTGAGACCCAGTACTTC. The gene calls are TRBV28 and TRBJ2-5, with no clear D. CDR1 is MDHEN, CDR2 SYDVKM, per germline. This CDR3 contains 10 residues. Deletions cut 3 bases from V and 5 bases from J, with 1 base between.

J is TRBJ1-1 and V is TRBV20-1; D possibly corresponds to TRBD1 (6 bases). The V gene's germline CDR1 is DFQATT and CDR2 SNEGSKA (reference sequence). V shed 7 bases and J shed 0 bases, with 18 bases lying between them. The CDR3 covers 15 residues. The CDR3 DNA reads as TGCAGTGTTAGGGGAGGGGGAGGATTGAACACTGAAGCTTTCTTT. Residues: CSVRGGGGLNTEAFF.

This clonotype was picked up one time. Given a much more abundant clone one base away, this may be a read error. This CDR3 fails to terminate in the conserved phenylalanine or tryptophan, so it likely reflects a read error. CDR3 sequence: CASSIWYQETQYL. The CDR3 DNA follows: TGTGCCAGTAGTATCTGGTACCAAGAGACCCAGTACCTC. The chain is built from TRBV19 and TRBJ2-5; D uncertain. Looked up from germline, CDR1 is LNHDA and CDR2 is SQIVND (reference sequence). This CDR3 has 13 amino acids. V lost 3 bases to trimming and J lost 0 bases, with 5 bases between them.